A selection of T cell receptor beta chains follows, all from one sample in a study of post-analysis software for immune sequencing data. From the PCR reads, TCRdb called clonotypes with MiXCR, one entry per CDR3 protein. Of about 770,000 distinct CDR3 sequences in the sample, approximately 44% are singletons; the top ten hold over 4.5%. The sequenced sample consisted of blood. These receptors all stem from a girl aged 10 to 17 with multiple sclerosis. CDR3s include the opening cysteine and the closing phenylalanine or tryptophan. The order of the fields is D gene, J gene, V gene, clone size, CDR3 protein, CDR3 DNA. The D gene is left open where the match is weak. The listing skips clone size in some rows; elsewhere it reads once, few, many or a size class.

>NA|TRBJ1-2|TRBV10-3|NA
CAIEEEQGTEHGYTF
TGTGCCATAGAAGAGGAACAGGGCACGGAGCATGGCTACACCTTC
>TRBD1|TRBJ2-7|TRBV18|few
CASSRLPGQKAYEQYF
TGTGCCAGCTCACGACTACCGGGACAGAAAGCCTACGAGCAGTACTTC
>TRBD1|TRBJ1-1|TRBV5-1|few
CASSFTGELNTEAFF
TGCGCCAGCAGCTTTACAGGGGAATTGAACACTGAAGCTTTCTTT
>NA|TRBJ2-5|TRBV3-1|NA
CASSHLGGAGRRGAQYF
TGTGCCAGCAGCCACCTCGGTGGAGCGGGACGCAGGGGGGCCCAGTACTTC
>NA|TRBJ2-1|TRBV2|NA
CASSPAGGHYNEQFF
TGTGCCAGCAGTCCCGCAGGCGGGCACTACAATGAGCAGTTCTTC
>NA|TRBJ2-4|TRBV5-6|NA
CASRRTGAKNIQYF
TGTGCCAGCAGACGTACAGGCGCCAAAAACATTCAGTACTTC
>TRBD1|TRBJ2-5|TRBV10-1|few
CASSDERTGGWETQYF
TGCGCCAGCAGTGATGAAAGGACAGGGGGCTGGGAGACCCAGTACTTC
>TRBD2|TRBJ2-1|TRBV27|once
CASSSPGGPRDGQFF
TGTGCCAGCAGTTCCCCGGGAGGGCCTAGGGATGGGCAGTTCTTC
>NA|TRBJ2-7|TRBV24-1|NA
CATMDAWSYEQYF
TGTGCCACCATGGACGCCTGGTCCTACGAGCAGTACTTC
>NA|TRBJ2-7|TRBV5-1|few
CASSPGDRESGEQYF
TGCGCCAGCAGCCCGGGGGACAGAGAATCGGGCGAGCAGTACTTC
>NA|TRBJ2-1|TRBV7-9|NA
CASSDGGASYNEQFF
TGTGCCAGCAGCGACGGAGGGGCCTCCTACAATGAGCAGTTCTTC
>TRBD2|TRBJ2-7|TRBV20-1|NA
CSGSGRAYEQYF
TGCAGTGGGTCCGGGAGGGCCTACGAGCAGTACTTC
>NA|TRBJ2-5|TRBV6-4|NA
CASSPTHQETQYF
TGTGCCAGCAGTCCTACACACCAAGAGACCCAGTACTTC
>NA|TRBJ2-1|TRBV7-9|NA
CASSSKLGELLSSYNEQFF
TGTGCCAGCAGCTCGAAGTTGGGCGAACTCCTTAGCTCCTACAATGAGCAGTTCTTC
>NA|TRBJ2-3|TRBV18|NA
CASSPPGGRLSTDTQYF
TGTGCCAGCTCACCACCTGGCGGCCGGCTTAGCACAGATACGCAGTATTTT
>NA|TRBJ2-3|TRBV20-1|NA
CSAPRVLEVTDTQYF
TGCAGTGCCCCCCGGGTGCTAGAGGTCACAGATACGCAGTATTTT
>NA|TRBJ2-7|TRBV10-2|NA
CASTRLEGREQYF
TGCGCCAGCACTAGACTAGAAGGGCGCGAGCAGTACTTC
>TRBD1|TRBJ1-5|TRBV12-3/TRBV12-4|few
CASSLQGVGNQPQHF
TGTGCCAGCAGTTTGCAGGGGGTCGGCAATCAGCCCCAGCATTTT
>NA|TRBJ1-2|TRBV12-3/TRBV12-4|NA
CASSLAVGRDGYTF
TGTGCCAGCAGTTTAGCGGTTGGGCGGGATGGCTACACCTTC
>NA|TRBJ1-2|TRBV27|NA
CASSLLYGANLYGYTF
TGTGCCAGCAGTTTATTGTACGGGGCCAACCTGTATGGCTACACCTTC
>TRBD1|TRBJ1-1|TRBV13|NA
CASSLRQGNTEAFF
TGTGCCAGCAGCCTGCGACAGGGGAACACTGAAGCTTTCTTT
>TRBD2|TRBJ2-1|TRBV4-3|NA
CVSSQAGDPYNEQFF
TGCGTCAGCAGCCAAGCGGGAGACCCCTACAATGAGCAGTTCTTC
>NA|TRBJ2-1|TRBV7-2|NA
CASSSAGTPYNEQFF
TGTGCCAGCAGCTCGGCCGGGACTCCGTACAATGAGCAGTTCTTC
>NA|TRBJ1-6|TRBV12-3/TRBV12-4|NA
CASIAQGAGSPLHF
TGTGCCAGCATAGCACAGGGCGCTGGTTCACCCCTCCACTTT
>NA|TRBJ1-2|TRBV14|NA
CASSQDGTVSYGYTF
TGTGCCAGCAGCCAAGACGGAACGGTCTCCTATGGCTACACCTTC
>NA|TRBJ2-5|TRBV20-1|few
CSARDPRGLRTQYF
TGCAGTGCTAGAGACCCCCGGGGGTTGCGGACCCAGTACTTC
>NA|TRBJ2-3|TRBV15|NA
CATSPQDIASAQYF
TGTGCCACCAGCCCTCAGGACATAGCGTCCGCGCAGTATTTT
>NA|TRBJ2-7|TRBV7-6|NA
CASSPRTGPTYEQYF
TGTGCCAGCAGCCCCCGTACAGGGCCTACCTACGAGCAGTACTTC
>TRBD2|TRBJ2-7|TRBV29-1|NA
CSVETAGGEQYF
TGCAGCGTTGAAACAGCGGGGGGCGAGCAGTACTTC
>NA|TRBJ2-1|TRBV4-1|few
CASSQPGVGDEQFF
TGCGCCAGCAGCCAACCGGGGGTCGGGGATGAGCAGTTCTTC
>NA|TRBJ2-7|TRBV27|many
CASSVLQGGGIEQYF
TGTGCCAGCAGCGTTCTCCAAGGGGGGGGAATCGAGCAGTACTTC
>NA|TRBJ2-3|TRBV24-1|NA
CATSEPTADTQYF
TGTGCCACCAGTGAACCGACCGCAGATACGCAGTATTTT
>NA|TRBJ2-1|TRBV7-9|many
CASRLGDEQFF
TGTGCCAGCCGCCTGGGCGATGAGCAGTTCTTC
>NA|TRBJ2-7|TRBV9|few
CASSVGEFYEQYF
TGTGCCAGCAGCGTAGGCGAGTTCTACGAGCAGTACTTC
>TRBD2|TRBJ2-1|TRBV13|NA
CASTHGTIEQFF
TGTGCCAGCACCCACGGGACTATTGAGCAGTTCTTC
>NA|TRBJ2-3|TRBV29-1|few
CSVDRGIGTDTQYF
TGCAGCGTTGACCGCGGGATCGGCACAGATACGCAGTATTTT
>NA|TRBJ2-7|TRBV6-2/TRBV6-3|NA
CASSYSSPGHQSYEQYF
TGTGCCAGCAGTTACTCGTCACCGGGACACCAATCCTACGAGCAGTACTTC
>NA|TRBJ2-5|TRBV7-8|NA
CASRAICRTEQETQYF
TGTGCCAGCAGAGCTATTTGTCGGACAGAACAAGAGACCCAGTACTTC
>TRBD2|TRBJ2-3|TRBV20-1|NA
CSAQMLLARPDTQYF
TGCAGTGCCCAAATGCTACTAGCGCGGCCGGATACGCAGTATTTT
>TRBD2|TRBJ2-1|TRBV28|NA
CASSLWDSGGPSYNEQFF
TGTGCCAGCAGTTTATGGGATAGCGGGGGCCCCTCCTACAATGAGCAGTTCTTC
>NA|TRBJ2-5|TRBV28|NA
CASSLLAYQTQYF
TGTGCCAGCAGTTTATTGGCTTATCAGACCCAGTACTTC
>TRBD2|TRBJ2-5|TRBV12-3/TRBV12-4|NA
CASSFVVTSGRKRWKQETQYF
TGTGCCAGCAGTTTCGTAGTCACTAGCGGGAGGAAGAGGTGGAAACAAGAGACCCAGTACTTC
>NA|TRBJ1-5|TRBV7-2|NA
CASSLGTMGGLQPQHF
TGTGCCAGCAGCTTAGGAACCATGGGGGGCCTTCAGCCCCAGCATTTT